Here is one T cell receptor (beta chain) with its context. The table came from immunoSEQ multiplex PCR; TCRdb's copy has only in-frame clones and leaves some out. The sample gives roughly 120,000 clones, roughly 90% of which show up once; around 4.6% is in the top ten. This specimen comes from a study of blood T cell repertoires in COVID-19. Study background: T cells, B-cell-depleted T cells, or PBMCs supplied cDNA or gDNA.

Per germline, CDR1 MGHDK and CDR2 SYGVNS. The CDR3 has 14 amino acids. V was cut by 2 bases and J by 3 bases, with 10 bases left in between. During active infection, Seattle patients enrolled and were then monitored through disease. The TCR sequence derives from a man aged 55-75 years with COVID-19, enrolled during active disease. The sequencing sample was made of peripheral blood. The chain carries TRBV25-1 and TRBJ2-5, with D possibly being TRBD1 (6 bases). In DNA, the CDR3 is TGTGCCAGCAGTGAAAGTCCAGGGGAAGAGACCCAGTACTTC. Its translation is CASSESPGEETQYF.